Below are 20 T cell receptor beta chains sequenced from a single sample in a study of molecular identifiers for immune sequencing clone quantification (dated by TCRdb to the late 2010s). Libraries were prepared through PCR. TCRdb names NextSeq 500 as the instrument used. The public reads were run again by TCRdb, first through fastp at Q25 and then through MiXCR, and only productive beta chains were kept. For every CDR3 protein sequence, its rows merge into one entry that carries the most common genes and DNA. For this sample the table gives approximately 590,000 distinct CDR3 sequences, of which about 25% were detected only once. The ten most abundant clones make up 0.78% of the sample. The sequenced material came from naive CD8+ T cells from blood, with Jurkat cell RNA spiked in. The label giving this sample's cell subset or site can be read as: FACS-sorted CD8+CD4-CCR7+CD45RA+ naive T cells. All receptors derive from a human donor in good health. Some libraries in this study had Jurkat cell RNA spiked in.

This clonotype appeared a few times. This chain links TRBV6-2 or TRBV6-3 with TRBJ2-2; D call uncertain. Germline values: CDR1 MNHEY, CDR2 SVGEGT. The CDR3 sequence is 14 residues long. Trimming shortened V by 6 bases and J by 6 bases, and 14 bases separated the two germline ends. CDR3 sequence (DNA): TGTGCCAGCAGCCAGCATTTGGATGCCGGGGAGCTGTTTTTT. Amino acids: CASSQHLDAGELFF.

Of note for this clonotype: A read error may explain this, as a much larger clone is one base away. The rearrangement uses TRBV20-1 and TRBJ2-1; TRBD2 matches at 13 bases. The CDR3 is made up of 17 amino acids. J gave up 10 bases and V 6 bases, and 18 bases lay outside the gene matches. Per germline, CDR1 DFQATT and CDR2 SNEGSKA (reference sequence). In DNA form, the CDR3 reads TGCAGTGCACCAGCACCGGGACTAGCGGGACCTGGGTACGAGCAGTTCTTC. It encodes CSAPAPGLAGPGYEQFF.

This clonotype was seen only once. One base away lies a much larger clone, so this may be a sequencing read error. This rearrangement joins TRBV29-1 to TRBJ2-1, with a possible D match to TRBD2 (7 bases). This CDR3 spans 14 amino acids. V was cut by 5 bases and J by 8 bases, with 19 bases left in between. Germline lookup yields CDR1 SQVTM and CDR2 ANQGSEA. CDR3 region: CSVPSGGGVDEQFF. DNA of the CDR3: TGCAGCGTTCCCAGCGGCGGGGGCGTTGATGAGCAGTTCTTC.

At least ten counts were recorded for this clonotype. The chain combines TRBV7-9 with TRBJ2-5; 9 positions match TRBD1. With 5 bases clipped from V and 4 bases from J, the junction kept 14 bases outside the gene matches. This CDR3 contains 17 residues. The germline gives CDR1 SEHNR, CDR2 FQNEAQ (reference sequence). The CDR3 reads CASSRNTRDRVRETQYF. As DNA, the CDR3 is TGTGCCAGCAGCCGCAACACCCGGGACAGGGTTCGAGAGACCCAGTACTTC.

The sample holds many counts of this clonotype. This chain joins TRBV6-2 or TRBV6-3 and TRBJ2-7; maybe TRBD1 (5 bases). Trimming removed 5 bases from V and 5 bases from J, with 13 bases in between. Germline CDR1 and CDR2: MNHEY and SVGEGT. The CDR3 spans 13 residues. Here the CDR3 reads CASSPGQFHEQYF. The DNA for the CDR3 is TGTGCCAGCAGTCCCGGACAATTCCACGAGCAGTACTTC.

This clonotype was seen only a few times. The V and J genes are TRBV19 and TRBJ1-1, with D possibly being TRBD1 (5 bases). V shed 5 bases and J shed 1 base, with 11 bases lying between them. The CDR3 is made up of 14 amino acids. Germline CDR1 is LNHDA and CDR2 is SQIVND (reference sequence). The CDR3 DNA is TGTGCCAGTAGTCCCTTCACAGGGAACACTGAAGCTTTCTTT. Its translation is CASSPFTGNTEAFF.

This clonotype was counted only a few times. This rearrangement joins TRBV12-3 or TRBV12-4 to TRBJ2-7, with TRBD2 as a possible D gene (5 bases). This CDR3 contains 15 residues. V dropped 1 base and J dropped 3 bases, with 13 bases sitting between them. The DNA for the CDR3 is TGTGCCAGCAGTTTAGTGCCCGGGAAGGGCTACGAGCAGTACTTC. It yields the protein CASSLVPGKGYEQYF.

Only one count was recorded for this clonotype. A clone one base away is much larger, so this may be a read error. DNA for the CDR3: TGCAGCGTTGTGGGAGGGGGAGGGGAGCTGTTTTTT. Its protein is CSVVGGGGELFF. This rearrangement joins TRBV29-1 to TRBJ2-2, with a weak D call TRBD2 (7 bases). This CDR3 comprises 12 residues. The V gene lost 4 bases and the J gene lost 8 bases, with 11 bases spanning the gap. Germline values: CDR1 SQVTM, CDR2 ANQGSEA.

This clonotype was seen at least ten times. The chain links TRBV30 to TRBJ2-3, with a possible D match to TRBD1 (6 bases). CDR1 GTSNPN and CDR2 SVGIG come from the germline V gene (reference sequence). The ends were cut back, 3 bases at V and 2 bases at J, with 18 bases in the middle. This CDR3 is 16 amino acids long. The CDR3 bases are TGTGCCTGGAGCCCAGGGGTCCCGAGTATCACAGATACGCAGTATTTT. Translating it yields CAWSPGVPSITDTQYF.

This clonotype was seen ten or more times. The chain couples TRBV14 to TRBJ1-1; D gene unclear. Germline CDR1 is SGHDN and CDR2 is FVKESK. This CDR3 contains 15 residues. Trimming left V 0 bases short and J 1 base short, with 9 bases between. The CDR3 coding sequence is TGTGCCAGCAGCCAAGAGGGAATATGGAACACTGAAGCTTTCTTT. This sequence encodes CASSQEGIWNTEAFF.

The chain uses TRBV20-1 and TRBJ2-7; no firm D call. The CDR3 sequence is 11 residues long. V lost 1 base and J lost 11, with 12 bases in between. Germline assignment: CDR1 DFQATT and CDR2 SNEGSKA (reference sequence). CDR3 in amino acids: CSARGPSVEYF. CDR3 DNA sequence: TGCAGTGCTAGAGGGCCCTCCGTGGAGTACTTC.

The chain is built from TRBV15 and TRBJ2-1; D gene ambiguous. The V end was cut by 0 bases, the J end by 3 bases, with 9 bases between. The CDR3 totals 15 residues. Germline V lookup: CDR1 LNHNV, CDR2 YYDKDF (reference sequence). CDR3 sequence reads: CATSREWEHYNEQFF. CDR3 nucleotides: TGTGCCACCAGCAGAGAATGGGAACACTACAATGAGCAGTTCTTC. The whole variable domain, remainder taken from reference TRBV15 and TRBJ2-1, is DAMVIQNPRYQVTQFGKPVTLSCSQTLNHNVMYWYQQKSSQAPKLLFHYYDKDFNNEADTPDNFQSRRPNTSFCFLDIRSPGLGDTAMYLCATSREWEHYNEQFFGPGTRLTVL.

This clonotype occurred many times. The V gene is TRBV5-1, the J gene TRBJ2-7; D remains ambiguous. Trimming removed 0 bases at V and 5 bases at J, with 3 bases between. The CDR3 contains 11 residues. Germline V gives CDR1 SGHRS, CDR2 YFSETQ. In DNA form, the CDR3 reads TGCGCCAGCAGCTTGGCCGACGAGCAGTACTTC. Its translation is CASSLADEQYF.

A few counts support this clonotype. This CDR3 is CASSEGQGRSEAFF. CDR3 coding DNA: TGCGCCAGCAGCGAGGGACAGGGGAGGTCTGAAGCTTTCTTT. J is TRBJ1-1 and V is TRBV4-1; 10 bases align to TRBD1. This CDR3 spans 14 amino acids. CDR1 MGHRA and CDR2 YSYEKL come from the germline V gene. The V segment lost 5 bases and the J segment 6 bases; nucleotides outside the gene matches: 6.

The sample holds a few counts of this clonotype. The chain recombines TRBV12-3 or TRBV12-4 with TRBJ2-5, with D possibly TRBD2 on 6 matching bases. Trimming stripped 7 bases from V and 5 bases from J, with 17 bases between. The CDR3 is 14 amino acids. Here the CDR3 reads CASKIPGVGETQYF. CDR3 in DNA: TGTGCCAGCAAAATTCCGGGGGTTGGTGAGACCCAGTACTTC.

This clonotype was counted once. J is TRBJ1-6 and V is TRBV7-3; D uncertain. Per the germline V gene, CDR1 is SGHTA and CDR2 is FQGTGA. The CDR3 extends over 12 amino acids. Deletions cut 7 bases from V and 12 bases from J, with 13 bases between. The CDR3 DNA reads as TGTGCCAGCACTTTTACTCTAGGACCCCTCCACTTT. Its protein product is CASTFTLGPLHF.

The gene calls are TRBV6-2 or TRBV6-3 and TRBJ2-5; TRBD1 matches at 9 bases. CDR1 is MNHEY and CDR2 is SVGEGT in the germline V gene. V lost 10 bases to trimming and J lost 4 bases; unmatched junction nucleotides: 10. The CDR3 consists of 14 residues. The CDR3 here is CATLQGAYTETQYF. The CDR3 coding sequence is TGTGCCACCTTACAGGGGGCTTATACAGAGACCCAGTACTTC.

With regard to this clonotype: This may come from a read error, since a much larger clone is one base off. The CDR3 end shows no conserved phenylalanine or tryptophan, and so a read error is likely. The chain links TRBV10-1 to TRBJ2-7; TRBD1 matches 9 bases. There are 15 residues in the CDR3. V gave up 0 bases and J gave up 5 bases; unmatched junction bases: 5. Germline CDR1 and CDR2: WNHNN and SYGVQD (reference sequence). The CDR3 sequence is CASSESPGQGHEQYI. CDR3 bases: TGCGCCAGCAGTGAGTCACCGGGACAGGGCCACGAGCAGTACATC.

The chain has TRBV4-1 and TRBJ2-7; D might be TRBD1 (5 bases). Germline CDR1 and CDR2: MGHRA and YSYEKL. V lost 4 bases to trimming and J lost 2 bases, with 12 bases between them. This CDR3 has 14 residues. CDR3 DNA sequence: TGCGCCAGCAGCCTAACAGACAGTGCCTACGAGCAGTACTTC. It specifies CASSLTDSAYEQYF.

V is TRBV6-4 and J is TRBJ2-5; tentatively, D is TRBD2 (6 bases). There are 13 residues in the CDR3. The germline CDR1 and CDR2 sequences are MRHNA and SNTAGT. V dropped 5 bases and J dropped 4 bases, with 11 bases sitting between them. The CDR3 DNA is TGTGCCAGCAGTCGGTTGGGGGGAGAGACCCAGTACTTC. This translates into CASSRLGGETQYF.